Listed below are T cell receptor beta chains from one sample, sequenced in a study of CD8 T cells in ankylosing spondylitis. MiXCR was run by TCRdb on the 5' RACE reads, yielding one entry per CDR3 protein. The sample lists around 770,000 distinct CDR3 sequences; around a fifth were seen once. Material: blood, either unsorted or a sorted T cell fraction (not recorded which). Receptors originate from a male donor with ankylosing spondylitis. The CDR3 runs from the conserved cysteine through the conserved F or W. The D gene is left open where the match is weak. The size field is filled for only some rows; it gives once, few, many or a size class.

clone_size j_call d_call v_call cdr3_aa cdr3_nt
few TRBJ2-3 TRBD2 TRBV5-1 CASSLARTSGEITDTQYF TGCGCCAGCAGCTTGGCCCGGACTAGCGGGGAGATCACAGATACGCAGTATTTT
few TRBJ2-5 . TRBV12-3/TRBV12-4 CASSLEGKGQETQYF TGTGCCAGCAGTTTAGAGGGGAAAGGTCAAGAGACCCAGTACTTC
. TRBJ1-5 TRBD1 TRBV12-3/TRBV12-4 CTSSFGEKGQGRAGPQHF TGTACCAGCAGTTTCGGTGAAAAGGGACAGGGGCGAGCTGGGCCCCAGCATTTT
few TRBJ2-4 TRBD2 TRBV10-3 CAISESTSGTPKNIQYF TGTGCCATCAGTGAATCAACTAGCGGGACTCCGAAAAACATTCAGTACTTC
few TRBJ2-1 . TRBV7-9 CASSSGVDEQFF TGTGCCAGCAGCTCAGGGGTGGATGAGCAGTTCTTC
few TRBJ2-5 . TRBV14 CASSQDRVRQETQYF TGTGCCAGCAGCCAAGATAGGGTCAGACAAGAGACCCAGTACTTC
many TRBJ2-3 TRBD2 TRBV7-2 CASSLGPSGTSTDTQYF TGTGCCAGCAGCTTAGGGCCTAGCGGGACTAGCACAGATACGCAGTATTTT
few TRBJ2-1 TRBD1 TRBV30 CAWSTGQAGEQFF TGTGCCTGGAGCACTGGACAGGCGGGTGAGCAGTTCTTC
. TRBJ2-1 . TRBV7-8 CASSLEPREAYNEQFF TGTGCCAGCAGCTTAGAACCCCGAGAGGCCTACAATGAGCAGTTCTTC
many TRBJ1-1 . TRBV12-3/TRBV12-4 CASSLGLGVGDTEAFF TGTGCCAGCAGTTTAGGGCTGGGGGTAGGGGACACTGAAGCTTTCTTT
. TRBJ2-7 TRBD1 TRBV7-3 CASRVGTVNEQYF TGTGCCAGCAGAGTCGGGACAGTAAACGAGCAGTACTTC
few TRBJ2-5 . TRBV12-3/TRBV12-4 CASSFRGSLAETQYF TGTGCCAGCAGTTTTCGGGGCAGTCTGGCCGAGACCCAGTACTTC
. TRBJ2-1 . TRBV29-1 CSSGGRTGNEQFF TGCAGCTCCGGAGGGAGAACGGGCAATGAGCAGTTCTTC
. TRBJ2-5 . TRBV6-1 CASRDERLQETQYF TGTGCCAGCAGGGACGAGCGATTACAAGAGACCCAGTACTTC
few TRBJ1-3 . TRBV28 CASSLLTSGNTIYF TGTGCCAGCAGTTTGCTCACCTCTGGAAACACCATATATTTT